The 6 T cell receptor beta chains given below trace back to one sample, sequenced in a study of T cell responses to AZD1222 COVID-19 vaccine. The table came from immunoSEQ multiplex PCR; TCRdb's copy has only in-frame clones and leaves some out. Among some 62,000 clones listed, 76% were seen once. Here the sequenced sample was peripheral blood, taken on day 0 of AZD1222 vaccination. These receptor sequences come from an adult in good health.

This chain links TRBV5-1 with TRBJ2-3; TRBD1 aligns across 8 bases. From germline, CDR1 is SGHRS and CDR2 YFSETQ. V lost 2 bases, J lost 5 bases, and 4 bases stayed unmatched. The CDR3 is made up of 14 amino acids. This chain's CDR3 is CASSFQGAKDTQYF. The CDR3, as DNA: TGCGCCAGCAGCTTCCAGGGGGCGAAAGATACGCAGTATTTT.

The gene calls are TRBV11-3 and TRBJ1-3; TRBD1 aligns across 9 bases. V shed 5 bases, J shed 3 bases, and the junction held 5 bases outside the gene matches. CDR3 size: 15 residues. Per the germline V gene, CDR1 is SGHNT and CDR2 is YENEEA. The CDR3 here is CASSLGTGHGNTIYF. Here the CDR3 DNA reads TGTGCCAGCAGCCTCGGGACAGGGCATGGAAACACCATATATTTT.

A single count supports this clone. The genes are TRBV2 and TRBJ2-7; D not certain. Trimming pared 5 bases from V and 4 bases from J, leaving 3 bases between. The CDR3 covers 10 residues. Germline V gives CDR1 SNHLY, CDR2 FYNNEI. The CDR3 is CASSIYEQYF. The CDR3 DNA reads TGTGCCAGCAGTATATACGAGCAGTACTTC.

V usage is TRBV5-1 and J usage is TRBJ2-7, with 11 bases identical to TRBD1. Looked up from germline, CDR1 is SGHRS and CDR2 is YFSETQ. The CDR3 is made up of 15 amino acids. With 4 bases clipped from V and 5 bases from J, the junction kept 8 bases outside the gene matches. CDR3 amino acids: CASSQDGQGANEQYF. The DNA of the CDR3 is TGCGCCAGCAGCCAGGACGGACAGGGGGCTAACGAGCAGTACTTC.

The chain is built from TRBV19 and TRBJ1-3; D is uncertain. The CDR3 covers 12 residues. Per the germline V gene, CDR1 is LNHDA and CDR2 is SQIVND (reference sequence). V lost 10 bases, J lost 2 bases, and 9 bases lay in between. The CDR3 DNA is TGTGCCACCTTGAGTCCTGGAAACACCATATATTTT. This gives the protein CATLSPGNTIYF.

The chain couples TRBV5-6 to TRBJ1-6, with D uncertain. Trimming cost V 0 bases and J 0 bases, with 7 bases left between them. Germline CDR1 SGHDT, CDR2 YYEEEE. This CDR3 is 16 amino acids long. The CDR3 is CASSLVDRSYNSPLHF. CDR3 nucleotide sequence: TGTGCCAGCAGCTTGGTTGATCGCTCCTATAATTCACCCCTCCACTTT.